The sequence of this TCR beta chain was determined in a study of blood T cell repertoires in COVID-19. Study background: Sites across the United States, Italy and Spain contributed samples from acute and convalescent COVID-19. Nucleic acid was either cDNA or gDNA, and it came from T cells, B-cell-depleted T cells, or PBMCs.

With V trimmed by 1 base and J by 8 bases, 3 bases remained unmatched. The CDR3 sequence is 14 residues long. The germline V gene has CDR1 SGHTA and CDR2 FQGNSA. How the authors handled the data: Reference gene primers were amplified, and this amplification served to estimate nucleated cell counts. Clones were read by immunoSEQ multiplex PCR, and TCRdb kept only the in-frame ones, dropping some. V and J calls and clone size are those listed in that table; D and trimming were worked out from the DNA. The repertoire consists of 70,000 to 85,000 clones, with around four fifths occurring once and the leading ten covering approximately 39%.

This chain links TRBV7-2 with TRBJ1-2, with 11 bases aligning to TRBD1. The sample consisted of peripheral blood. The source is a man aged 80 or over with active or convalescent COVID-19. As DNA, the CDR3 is TGTGCCAGCAGCTTAGAGCGGACAGGGGGCGGCTACACCTTC. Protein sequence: CASSLERTGGGYTF.